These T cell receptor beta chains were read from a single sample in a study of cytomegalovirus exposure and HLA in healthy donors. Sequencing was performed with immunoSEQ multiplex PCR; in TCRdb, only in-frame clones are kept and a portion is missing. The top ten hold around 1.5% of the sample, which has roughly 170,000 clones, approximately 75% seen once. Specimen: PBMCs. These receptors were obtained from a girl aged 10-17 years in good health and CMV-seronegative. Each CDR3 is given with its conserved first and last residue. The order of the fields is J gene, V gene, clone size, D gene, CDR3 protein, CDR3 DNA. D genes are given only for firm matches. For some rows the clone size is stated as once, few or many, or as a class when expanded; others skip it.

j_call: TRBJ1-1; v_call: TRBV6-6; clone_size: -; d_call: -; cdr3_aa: CASRMDSMNTEAFF; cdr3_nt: TGTGCCAGCAGGATGGACAGCATGAACACTGAAGCTTTCTTT
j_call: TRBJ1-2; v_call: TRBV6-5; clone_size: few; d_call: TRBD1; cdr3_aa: CASTEDRAYGYTF; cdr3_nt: TGTGCCAGCACCGAGGACAGGGCCTATGGCTACACCTTC
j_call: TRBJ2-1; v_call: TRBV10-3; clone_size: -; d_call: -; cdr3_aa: CAISGEARWGNPYNEQFF; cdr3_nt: TGTGCCATCAGTGGGGAGGCTCGATGGGGGAACCCCTACAATGAGCAGTTCTTC
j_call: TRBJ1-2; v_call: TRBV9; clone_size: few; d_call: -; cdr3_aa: CASSGQTYGYTF; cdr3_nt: TGTGCCAGCAGTGGACAGACATATGGCTACACCTTC
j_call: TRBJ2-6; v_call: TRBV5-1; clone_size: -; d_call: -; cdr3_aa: CASSLGSSGANVLTF; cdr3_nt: TGCGCCAGCAGCTTGGGCAGCTCTGGGGCCAACGTCCTGACTTTC
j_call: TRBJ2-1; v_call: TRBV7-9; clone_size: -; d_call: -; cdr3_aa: CASSIMVADNEQFF; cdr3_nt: TGTGCCAGCAGCATTATGGTAGCTGACAATGAGCAGTTCTTC
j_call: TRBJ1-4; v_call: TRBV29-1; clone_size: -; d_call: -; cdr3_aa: CSVLDSPNEKLFF; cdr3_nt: TGCAGCGTTTTAGACAGCCCTAATGAAAAACTGTTTTTT
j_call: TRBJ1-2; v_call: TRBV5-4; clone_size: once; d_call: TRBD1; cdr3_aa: CASSLGQTGDGYTF; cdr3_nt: TGTGCCAGCAGCTTGGGCCAGACAGGGGATGGCTACACCTTC
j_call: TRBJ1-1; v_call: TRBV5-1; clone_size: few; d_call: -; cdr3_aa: CASSLGRGNTEAFF; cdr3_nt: TGCGCCAGCAGCTTGGGAAGGGGTAACACTGAAGCTTTCTTT
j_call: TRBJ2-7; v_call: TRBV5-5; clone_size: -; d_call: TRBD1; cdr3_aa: CASSFTGAGHEQYF; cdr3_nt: TGTGCCAGCAGCTTCACAGGGGCTGGACACGAGCAGTACTTC
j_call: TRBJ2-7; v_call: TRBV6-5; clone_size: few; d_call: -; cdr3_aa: CASATGSYEQYF; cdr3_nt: TGTGCCAGCGCGACAGGATCCTACGAGCAGTACTTC
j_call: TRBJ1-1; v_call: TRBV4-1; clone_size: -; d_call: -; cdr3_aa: CASSQLGVTEAFF; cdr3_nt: TGCGCCAGCAGCCAATTGGGAGTCACTGAAGCTTTCTTT
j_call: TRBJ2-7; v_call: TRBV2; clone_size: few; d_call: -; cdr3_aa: CASSGTIAYEQYF; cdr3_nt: TGTGCCAGCAGTGGAACAATTGCCTACGAGCAGTACTTC
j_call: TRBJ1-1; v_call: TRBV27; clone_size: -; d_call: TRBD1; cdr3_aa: CASSTGQGARTEAFF; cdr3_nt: TGTGCCAGCAGTACGGGACAGGGGGCGCGCACTGAAGCTTTCTTT
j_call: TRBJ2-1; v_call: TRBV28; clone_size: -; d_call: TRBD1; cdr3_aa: CASSLRDSRGNEQFF; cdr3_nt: TGTGCCAGCAGTTTAAGGGACAGTAGGGGGAATGAGCAGTTCTTC
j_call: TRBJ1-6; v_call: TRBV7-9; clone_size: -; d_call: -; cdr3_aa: CASSLVETGLNSPLHF; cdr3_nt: TGTGCCAGCAGCTTAGTCGAGACAGGACTTAATTCACCCCTCCACTTT
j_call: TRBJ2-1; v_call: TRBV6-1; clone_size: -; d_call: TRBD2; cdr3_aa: CAMTTGTSFGEQFF; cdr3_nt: TGTGCCATGACAACCGGGACTAGCTTTGGTGAGCAGTTCTTC
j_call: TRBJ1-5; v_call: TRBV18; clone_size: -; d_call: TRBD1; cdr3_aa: CASSPNLGGQGRNQPQHF; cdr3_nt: TGTGCCAGCTCACCAAATCTGGGGGGACAGGGGAGGAATCAGCCCCAGCATTTT
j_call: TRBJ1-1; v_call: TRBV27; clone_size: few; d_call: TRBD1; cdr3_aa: CASRQGAGTEAFF; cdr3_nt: TGTGCCAGCAGACAGGGGGCGGGCACTGAAGCTTTCTTT
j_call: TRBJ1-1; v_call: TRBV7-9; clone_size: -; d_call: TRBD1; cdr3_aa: CASNPRDSSEAFF; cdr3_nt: TGTGCCAGCAACCCCCGGGACAGTTCTGAAGCTTTCTTT
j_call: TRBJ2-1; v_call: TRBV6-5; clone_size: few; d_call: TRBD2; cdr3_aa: CASRSGYGGGNEQFF; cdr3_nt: TGTGCCAGCAGAAGCGGCTATGGGGGGGGGAATGAGCAGTTCTTC
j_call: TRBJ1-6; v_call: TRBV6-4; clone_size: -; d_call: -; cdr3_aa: CASSATYNSPLHF; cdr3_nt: TGTGCCAGCAGTGCTACCTATAATTCACCCCTCCACTTT
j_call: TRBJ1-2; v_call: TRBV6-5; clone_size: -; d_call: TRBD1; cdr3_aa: CASRTGGVENGYTF; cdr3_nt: TGTGCCAGCAGAACAGGGGGCGTTGAAAATGGCTACACCTTC
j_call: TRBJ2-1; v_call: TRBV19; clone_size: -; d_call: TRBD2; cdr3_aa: CASSTSGVNEQFF; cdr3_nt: TGTGCCAGTAGTACCAGCGGGGTCAATGAGCAGTTCTTC
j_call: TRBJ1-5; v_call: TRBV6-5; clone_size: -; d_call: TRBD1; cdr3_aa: CASSAGQGVWQPQHF; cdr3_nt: TGTGCCAGCAGCGCCGGACAGGGTGTTTGGCAGCCCCAGCATTTT
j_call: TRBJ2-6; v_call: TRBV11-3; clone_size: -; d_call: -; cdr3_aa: CASSQTGANVLTF; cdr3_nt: TGTGCCAGCAGCCAGACTGGGGCCAACGTCCTGACTTTC
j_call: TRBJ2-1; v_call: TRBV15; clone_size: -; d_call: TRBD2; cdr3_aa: CATSRKTGTNYDEQFF; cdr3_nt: TGTGCCACCAGCAGAAAAACCGGGACTAATTATGATGAGCAGTTCTTC